This T cell receptor beta chain was captured by sequencing in a study of blood T cell repertoires in COVID-19. Study summary: Collection of acute and convalescent COVID-19 samples took place in the United States, Italy and Spain. Sample material is recorded as cDNA or gDNA derived from T cells, B-cell-depleted T cells, or PBMCs.

J gave up 3 bases and V 2 bases, and 3 bases lay outside the gene matches. The CDR3 is made up of 15 amino acids. Germline CDR1 SGHTA, CDR2 FQGTGA. The repertoire was sequenced with immunoSEQ multiplex PCR; TCRdb's copy has only in-frame clones and lacks some. The repertoire includes about 300,000 clones, about 90% of them detected once, and more than 2% sits in the top ten. This clonotype was sampled from a man between 18 and 29 years old with active or convalescent COVID-19. This chain connects TRBV7-3 to TRBJ2-3, with 9 bases lining up with TRBD2. Specimen: peripheral blood. The chain's CDR3 is CASSLRGRGTDTQYF. CDR3 nucleotide sequence: TGTGCCAGCAGCTTACGCGGGAGGGGGACAGATACGCAGTATTTT.